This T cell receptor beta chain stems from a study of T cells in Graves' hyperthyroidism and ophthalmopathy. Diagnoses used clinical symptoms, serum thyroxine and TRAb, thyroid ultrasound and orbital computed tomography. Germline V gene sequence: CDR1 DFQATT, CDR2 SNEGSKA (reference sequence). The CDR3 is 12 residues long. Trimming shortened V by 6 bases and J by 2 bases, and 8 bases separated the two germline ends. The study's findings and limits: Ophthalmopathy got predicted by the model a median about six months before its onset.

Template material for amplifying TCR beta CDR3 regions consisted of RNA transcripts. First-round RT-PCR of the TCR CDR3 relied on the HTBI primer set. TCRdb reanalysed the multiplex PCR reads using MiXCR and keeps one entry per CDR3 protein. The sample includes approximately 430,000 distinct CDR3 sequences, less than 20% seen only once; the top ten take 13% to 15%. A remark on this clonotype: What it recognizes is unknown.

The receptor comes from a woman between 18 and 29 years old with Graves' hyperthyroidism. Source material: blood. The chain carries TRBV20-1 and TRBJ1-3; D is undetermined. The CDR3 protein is CSARHAGNTIYF. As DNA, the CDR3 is TGCAGTGCCCGACACGCTGGAAACACCATATATTTT.